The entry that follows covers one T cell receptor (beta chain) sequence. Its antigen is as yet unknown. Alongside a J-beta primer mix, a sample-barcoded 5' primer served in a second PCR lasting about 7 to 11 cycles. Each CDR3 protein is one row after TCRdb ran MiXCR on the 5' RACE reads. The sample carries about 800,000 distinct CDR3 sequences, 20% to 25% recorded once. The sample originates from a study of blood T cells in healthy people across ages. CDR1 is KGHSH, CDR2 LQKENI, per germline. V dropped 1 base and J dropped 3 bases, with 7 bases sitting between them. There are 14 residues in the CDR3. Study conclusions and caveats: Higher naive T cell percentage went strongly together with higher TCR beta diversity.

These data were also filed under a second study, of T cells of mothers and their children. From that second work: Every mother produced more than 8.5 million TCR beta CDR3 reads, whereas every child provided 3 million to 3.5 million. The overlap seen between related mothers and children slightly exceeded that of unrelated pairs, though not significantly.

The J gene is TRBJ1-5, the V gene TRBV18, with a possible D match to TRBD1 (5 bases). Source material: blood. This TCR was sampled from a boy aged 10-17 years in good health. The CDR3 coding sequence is TGTGCCAGCTCACCACAACAGGACAATCAGCCCCAGCATTTT. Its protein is CASSPQQDNQPQHF.